What follows are 23 T cell receptor beta chains derived from one specimen sequenced in a study of T cells in Graves' hyperthyroidism and ophthalmopathy. The source material, RNA transcripts, was used to amplify TCR beta CDR3 regions. A set of HTBI primers served as the primers for a first-round RT-PCR of the TCR CDR3. TCRdb re-analysed the multiplex PCR reads in MiXCR, keeping a single row per CDR3 protein. Of roughly 660,000 distinct CDR3 sequences listed, roughly 17% are singletons. The sequencing input was blood. The receptors originated from a man in his fifties with Graves' hyperthyroidism.

This clonotype came up many times. V gene TRBV7-9 combines with J gene TRBJ1-6; a possible D gene is TRBD1 (6 bases). The CDR3 contains 14 residues. CDR1 and CDR2 from the germline V gene are SEHNR and FQNEAQ (reference sequence). V was cut by 6 bases and J by 1 base, with 7 bases left in between. DNA for the CDR3: TGTGCCAGCAGAGGGGGGTCCTATAATTCACCCCTCCACTTT. Translation gives CASRGGSYNSPLHF.

V is TRBV6-2 or TRBV6-3 and J is TRBJ1-1; D gene ambiguous. There are 14 residues in the CDR3. Trimming pared 2 bases from V and 1 base from J, leaving 8 bases between. The V gene's germline CDR1 is MNHEY and CDR2 SVGEGT. Here the CDR3 DNA reads TGTGCCAGCAGTTACGGGCCAGCGAACACTGAAGCTTTCTTT. Encoded protein: CASSYGPANTEAFF.

This clonotype was seen ten or more times. The chain links TRBV5-1 to TRBJ2-2; TRBD2 matches at 9 bases. Germline-derived CDR1 and CDR2 are SGHRS and YFSETQ. The CDR3 loop spans 17 amino acids. Unmatched junction bases numbered 6, after V lost 0 bases and J lost 3 bases. The DNA of the CDR3 is TGCGCCAGCAGCTTGGCCCCTAGCGGGAAAGACACCGGGGAGCTGTTTTTT. It is translated as CASSLAPSGKDTGELFF.

The rearrangement links TRBV5-6 to TRBJ2-1; 11 bases are a match to TRBD2. The CDR3 is 21 residues long. Trimming at V came to 4 bases and at J to 2 bases, leaving 20 bases not matched to a gene. Germline V lookup: CDR1 SGHDT, CDR2 YYEEEE. As DNA, the CDR3 is TGTGCCAGCAGCCCCGCGGGCAGCCAACCCATAGCGGGAGGGCCCTACAATGAGCAGTTCTTC. As protein: CASSPAGSQPIAGGPYNEQFF.

There are many counts of this clonotype. The rearrangement uses TRBV18 and TRBJ2-2; no definite D call. The V end was cut by 3 bases, the J end by 1 base, with 9 bases between. CDR1 and CDR2 (germline): KGHSH, LQKENI. This CDR3 region has 15 residues. The CDR3 loop is CASSPKTVNTGELFF. The CDR3 bases are TGTGCCAGCTCACCGAAGACGGTGAACACCGGGGAGCTGTTTTTT.

The chain employs TRBV19 and TRBJ2-7, with 8 bases fitting TRBD2. Per the germline V gene, CDR1 is LNHDA and CDR2 is SQIVND (reference sequence). This CDR3 spans 14 amino acids. V lost 8 bases, J lost 4 bases, and 10 bases stayed unmatched. CDR3 DNA sequence: TGTGCCAGTCGGGAGGGGAACGGCTGGTACGAGCAGTACTTC. This translates into CASREGNGWYEQYF.

The table lists this clonotype with many counts. The chain joins TRBV19 to TRBJ1-2; D ambiguous. This CDR3 region has 14 residues. The germline gives CDR1 LNHDA, CDR2 SQIVND (reference sequence). Trimming left V 2 bases short and J 4 bases short, with 11 bases between. Here the CDR3 DNA reads TGTGCCAGTAGTATAAATTCAGGAGTCTATGGCTACACCTTC. Encoded protein: CASSINSGVYGYTF.

At least ten counts were recorded for this clonotype. The chain carries TRBV6-2 or TRBV6-3 and TRBJ2-3; D remains unclear. Germline V lookup: CDR1 MNHEY, CDR2 SVGEGT. This CDR3 has 16 residues. V lost 7 bases and J 3 bases, leaving 20 bases between the germline ends. CDR3 amino acids: CASIKGNNVLTDTQYF. Here the CDR3 DNA reads TGTGCCAGCATTAAAGGGAATAATGTATTAACAGATACGCAGTATTTT.

The chain joins TRBV6-1 to TRBJ2-7; 10 nucleotides align to TRBD2. Germline V gene sequence: CDR1 MNHNS, CDR2 SASEGT. The trim removed 6 bases at V and 5 bases at J, leaving 13 bases unmatched. The CDR3 loop spans 16 amino acids. The CDR3 sequence is CASRSLTSGKVNEQYF. The DNA of the CDR3 is TGTGCCAGCAGATCCCTTACTAGCGGGAAAGTTAACGAGCAGTACTTC.

This clonotype was counted many times. This chain uses TRBV10-3 with TRBJ1-4, with 8 bases fitting TRBD1. The V and J ends lost 4 bases and 8 bases, in that order; junction bases with no gene match: 6. Germline lookup yields CDR1 ENHRY and CDR2 SYGVKD. This CDR3 is 14 amino acids long. CDR3 nucleotide sequence: TGTGCCATCAGTGGCCAAGGACAGGGCGAAAAACTGTTTTTT. Translated, it gives CAISGQGQGEKLFF.

This clonotype was picked up many times. This chain uses TRBV3-1 with TRBJ2-1; D remains unclear. The CDR3 has 15 amino acids. Germline CDR1 is LGHDT and CDR2 is YNNKEL (reference sequence). V lost 3 bases and J lost 0, with 9 bases in between. For the CDR3, the DNA is TGTGCCAGCAGCCATGAGCTCCGCTCCTACAATGAGCAGTTCTTC. Its translation: CASSHELRSYNEQFF.

The chain uses TRBV19 and TRBJ1-1; D is uncertain. The CDR3 has 13 residues. The V end lost 5 bases, the J end lost 5 bases, and 12 bases lay between the germline ends. Germline V lookup: CDR1 LNHDA, CDR2 SQIVND (reference sequence). Here the CDR3 reads CASSSTTGTEAFF. The CDR3 nucleotides read TGTGCCAGTAGTTCTACAACGGGGACTGAAGCTTTCTTT.

This clonotype was found many times. The rearrangement joins TRBV20-1 to TRBJ2-3; possibly TRBD2 for D (6 bases). The germline CDR1 and CDR2 sequences are DFQATT and SNEGSKA (reference sequence). The V end lost 7 bases, the J end lost 6 bases, and 23 bases lay between the germline ends. CDR3 size: 15 residues. CDR3 protein: CSVEPDRDSGDTQYF. The DNA of the CDR3 is TGCAGTGTTGAGCCTGACCGGGACTCAGGGGATACGCAGTATTTT.

Comments on this clonotype: Since no conserved phenylalanine or tryptophan closes the CDR3, a read error is the likely cause. V usage is TRBV27 and J usage is TRBJ2-7, with TRBD1 matching over 7 bases. Germline V gene sequence: CDR1 MNHEY, CDR2 SMNVEV (reference sequence). V was clipped by 5 bases and J by 5 bases; unmatched bases: 12. The length of the CDR3 is 15 residues. DNA for the CDR3: TGTGCCAGCAGTGTCCGTACAGGGGTAGTCCACGAGCAGTACCTC. It is translated as CASSVRTGVVHEQYL.

This clonotype has more than one count but fewer than ten. The V and J genes are TRBV5-1 and TRBJ1-1; 7 bases map to TRBD1. The CDR3 covers 15 residues. J lost 4 bases, V lost 4 bases, and 10 bases had no gene match. The germline V gene encodes CDR1 SGHRS and CDR2 YFSETQ. As DNA, the CDR3 is TGCGCCAGCAGCCAATTCTTACGGGACAGCACTGAAGCTTTCTTT. Its translation: CASSQFLRDSTEAFF.

The CDR3 sequence: CASSVDGTDYNEQFF. The CDR3 DNA sequence: TGTGCCAGCAGCGTAGACGGGACAGACTACAATGAGCAGTTCTTC. The chain links TRBV9 to TRBJ2-1, with 7 bases matching TRBD1. From germline, CDR1 is SGDLS and CDR2 YYNGEE. CDR3 length equals 15 residues. After removal of 0 bases from V and 3 bases from J, the junction contained 3 bases not matched to a gene. Combining the CDR3 with reference TRBV9 and TRBJ2-1 gives the whole variable domain DSGVTQTPKHLITATGQRVTLRCSPRSGDLSVYWYQQSLDQGLQFLIQYYNGEERAKGNILERFSAQQFPDLHSELNLSSLELGDSALYFCASSVDGTDYNEQFFGPGTRLTVL.

This clonotype came up a few times. The chain links TRBV9 to TRBJ2-1; 9 bases align to TRBD2. V lost 1 base to trimming and J lost 5 bases; unmatched junction nucleotides: 7. The CDR3 is made up of 16 amino acids. Per germline, CDR1 SGDLS and CDR2 YYNGEE. CDR3 loop: CASSVFPAGGNNEQFF. In DNA form, the CDR3 reads TGTGCCAGCAGCGTATTTCCAGCGGGAGGTAACAATGAGCAGTTCTTC.

V and J are TRBV5-8 and TRBJ2-7, with D perhaps assigned TRBD1 or TRBD2 (5 bases each). CDR3 size: 13 residues. The ends were cut back, 3 bases at V and 3 bases at J, with 10 bases in the middle. CDR1 SGHTS and CDR2 YDEGEE come from the germline V gene. As DNA, the CDR3 is TGTGCCAGCAGCTCGGGACGCCGCTACGAGCAGTACTTC. Protein product: CASSSGRRYEQYF.

This clonotype occurred once. The chain couples TRBV7-9 to TRBJ1-1; D call uncertain. Germline V gene lookup returns CDR1 SEHNR and CDR2 FQNEAQ (reference sequence). The CDR3 spans 13 residues. V gave up 6 bases and J gave up 8 bases, with 16 bases separating them. As DNA, the CDR3 is TGTGCCAGCAGTGAGGAGAGGGCGTTAGAAGCTTTCTTT. Its protein product is CASSEERALEAFF.

There are many counts of this clonotype. The CDR3 spells CATSKTREMNTEAFF. In DNA form, the CDR3 reads TGTGCCACCAGCAAGACGAGGGAGATGAACACTGAAGCTTTCTTT. This chain joins TRBV15 and TRBJ1-1, with D hard to call. The CDR3 has 15 amino acids. The V end lost 4 bases, the J end lost 0 bases, and 12 bases lay between the germline ends. CDR1 is LNHNV, CDR2 YYDKDF, per germline (reference sequence).

Regarding this clonotype: Given the absence of the conserved phenylalanine or tryptophan at the CDR3 end, a read error is likely. The chain carries TRBV2 and TRBJ1-1; no firm D call. Trimming stripped 5 bases from V and 8 bases from J, with 6 bases between. Germline CDR1 reads SNHLY; CDR2 reads FYNNEI. The CDR3 runs 10 residues. Written as DNA, the CDR3 is TGTGCCAGCAGTCCCCCAGAAGCTTTCCTT. It is translated as CASSPPEAFL.

The rearrangement uses TRBV6-1 and TRBJ2-1; 12 nucleotides match TRBD2. Germline loops: CDR1 MNHNS, CDR2 SASEGT. The ends lost 6 bases at V and 2 bases at J; junction bases unmatched: 11. The CDR3 consists of 18 residues. CDR3 residues: CASSLPGTSGPTYNEQFF. The CDR3, as DNA: TGTGCCAGCAGCCTCCCCGGGACTAGCGGGCCTACCTACAATGAGCAGTTCTTC.

With regard to this clonotype: A much larger clone differs by one base, so this may be a read error. This sequence joins TRBV3-1 and TRBJ1-3, with TRBD1 matching 9 bases. The CDR3 covers 15 residues. CDR1 is LGHDT and CDR2 is YNNKEL in the germline V gene (reference sequence). The CDR3 bases are TGTGCCAGCAGCGGGACAGGGAGCTCTGGAAACACCGTATATTTT. Encoded protein: CASSGTGSSGNTVYF.